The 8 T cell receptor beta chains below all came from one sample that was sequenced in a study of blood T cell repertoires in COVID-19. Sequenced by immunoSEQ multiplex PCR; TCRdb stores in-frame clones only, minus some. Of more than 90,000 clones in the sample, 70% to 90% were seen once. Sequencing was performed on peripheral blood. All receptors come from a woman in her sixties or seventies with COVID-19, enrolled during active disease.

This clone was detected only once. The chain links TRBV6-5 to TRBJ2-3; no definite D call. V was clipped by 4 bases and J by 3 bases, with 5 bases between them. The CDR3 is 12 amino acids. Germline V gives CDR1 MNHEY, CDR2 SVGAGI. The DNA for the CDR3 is TGTGCCAGCAGTTCCGAGACAGATACGCAGTATTTT. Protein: CASSSETDTQYF.

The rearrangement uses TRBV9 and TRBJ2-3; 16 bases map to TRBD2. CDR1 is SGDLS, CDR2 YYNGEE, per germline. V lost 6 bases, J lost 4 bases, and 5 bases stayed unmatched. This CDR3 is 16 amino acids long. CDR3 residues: CASTPGLAGGPDTQYF. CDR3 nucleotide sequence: TGTGCCAGCACCCCGGGACTAGCGGGGGGGCCAGATACGCAGTATTTT.

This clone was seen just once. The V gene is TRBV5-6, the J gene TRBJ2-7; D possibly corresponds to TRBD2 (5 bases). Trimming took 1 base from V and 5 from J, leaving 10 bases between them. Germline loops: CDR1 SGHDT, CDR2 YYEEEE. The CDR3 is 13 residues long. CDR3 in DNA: TGTGCCAGCAGCTTGCTCCGGGGAAACGAGCAGTACTTC. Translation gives CASSLLRGNEQYF.

CDR3 residues: CASSPSTVPNTEAFF. CDR3 bases: TGTGCCAGCTCACCTTCGACAGTACCCAACACTGAAGCTTTCTTT. V gene TRBV18 combines with J gene TRBJ1-1; D possibly corresponds to TRBD1 (5 bases). This CDR3 spans 15 amino acids. Between the trimmed V and J ends, which lost 3 bases and 2 bases, there was a span of 13 bases. Per the germline V gene, CDR1 is KGHSH and CDR2 is LQKENI. The entire variable domain, with the rest obtained from reference TRBV18 and TRBJ1-1, is as follows: NAGVMQNPRHLVRRRGQEARLRCSPMKGHSHVYWYRQLPEEGLKFMVYLQKENIIDESGMPKERFSAEFPKEGPSILRIQQVVRGDSAAYFCASSPSTVPNTEAFFGQGTRLTVV.

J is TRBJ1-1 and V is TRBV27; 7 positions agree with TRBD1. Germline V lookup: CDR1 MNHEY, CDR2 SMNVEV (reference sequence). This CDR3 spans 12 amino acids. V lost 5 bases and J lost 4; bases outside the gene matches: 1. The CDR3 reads CASSTGVTEAFF. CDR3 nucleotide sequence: TGTGCCAGCAGTACAGGGGTCACTGAAGCTTTCTTT.

CDR3 sequence: CASSPGTSGAWGEQFF. DNA for the CDR3: TGTGCCAGCAGCCCTGGGACTAGCGGGGCCTGGGGTGAGCAGTTCTTC. The chain uses TRBV11-1 and TRBJ2-1; 13 bases match TRBD2. This CDR3 contains 16 residues. Germline trimming cut 5 bases from V and 9 bases from J; bases unmatched to any gene: 10. Per germline, CDR1 SGHAT and CDR2 FQDESV (reference sequence).

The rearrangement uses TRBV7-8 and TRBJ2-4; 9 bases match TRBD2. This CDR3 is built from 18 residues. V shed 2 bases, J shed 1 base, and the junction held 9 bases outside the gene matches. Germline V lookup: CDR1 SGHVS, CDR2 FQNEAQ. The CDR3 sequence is CASSLRARGGLAKNIQYF. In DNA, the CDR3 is TGTGCCAGCAGCTTAAGGGCGCGGGGGGGGCTTGCCAAAAACATTCAGTACTTC. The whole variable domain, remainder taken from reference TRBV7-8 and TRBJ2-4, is GAGVSQSPRYKVAKRGQDVALRCDPISGHVSLFWYQQALGQGPEFLTYFQNEAQLDKSGLPSDRFFAERPEGSVSTLKIQRTQQEDSAVYLCASSLRARGGLAKNIQYFGAGTRLSVL.

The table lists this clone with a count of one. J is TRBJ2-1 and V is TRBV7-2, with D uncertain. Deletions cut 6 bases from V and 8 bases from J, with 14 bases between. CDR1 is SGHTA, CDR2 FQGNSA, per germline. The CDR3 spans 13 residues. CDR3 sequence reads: CASRAPSSDEQFF. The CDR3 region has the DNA TGTGCCAGCAGAGCCCCTTCAAGTGATGAGCAGTTCTTC.